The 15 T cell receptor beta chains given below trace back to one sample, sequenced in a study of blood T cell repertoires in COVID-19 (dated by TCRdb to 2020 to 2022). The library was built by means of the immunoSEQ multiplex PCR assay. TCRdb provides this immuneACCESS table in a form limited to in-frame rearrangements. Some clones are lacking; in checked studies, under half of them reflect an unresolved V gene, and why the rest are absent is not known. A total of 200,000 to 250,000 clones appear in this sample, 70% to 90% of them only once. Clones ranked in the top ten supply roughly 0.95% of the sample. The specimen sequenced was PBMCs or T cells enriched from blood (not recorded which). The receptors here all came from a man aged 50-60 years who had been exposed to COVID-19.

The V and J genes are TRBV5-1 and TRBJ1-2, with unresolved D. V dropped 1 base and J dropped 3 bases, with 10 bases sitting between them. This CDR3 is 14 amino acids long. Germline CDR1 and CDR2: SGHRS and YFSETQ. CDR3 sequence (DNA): TGCGCCAGCAGCTTGTCCGCGGTCGACTATGGCTACACCTTC. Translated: CASSLSAVDYGYTF.

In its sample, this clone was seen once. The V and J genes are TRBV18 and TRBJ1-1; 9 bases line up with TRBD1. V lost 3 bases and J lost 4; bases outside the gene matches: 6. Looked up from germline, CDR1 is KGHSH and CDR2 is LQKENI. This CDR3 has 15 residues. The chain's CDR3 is CASSPRTGEVTEAFF. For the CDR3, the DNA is TGTGCCAGCTCACCTAGGACAGGGGAGGTCACTGAAGCTTTCTTT. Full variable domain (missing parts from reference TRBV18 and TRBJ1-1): NAGVMQNPRHLVRRRGQEARLRCSPMKGHSHVYWYRQLPEEGLKFMVYLQKENIIDESGMPKERFSAEFPKEGPSILRIQQVVRGDSAAYFCASSPRTGEVTEAFFGQGTRLTVV.

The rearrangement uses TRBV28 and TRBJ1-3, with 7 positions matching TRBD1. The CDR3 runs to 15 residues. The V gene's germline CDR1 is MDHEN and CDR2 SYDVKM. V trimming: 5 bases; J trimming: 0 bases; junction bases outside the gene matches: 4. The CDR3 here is CASSRWTGSGNTIYF. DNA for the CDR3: TGTGCCAGCAGTCGCTGGACAGGCTCTGGAAACACCATATATTTT. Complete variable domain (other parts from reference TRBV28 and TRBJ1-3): DVKVTQSSRYLVKRTGEKVFLECVQDMDHENMFWYRQDPGLGLRLIYFSYDVKMKEKGDIPEGYSVSREKKERFSLILESASTNQTSMYLCASSRWTGSGNTIYFGEGSWLTVV.

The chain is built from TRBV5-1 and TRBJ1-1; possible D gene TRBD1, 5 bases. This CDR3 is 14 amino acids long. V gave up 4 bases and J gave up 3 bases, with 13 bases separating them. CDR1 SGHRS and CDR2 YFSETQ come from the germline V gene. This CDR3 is CASSVSWGDTEAFF. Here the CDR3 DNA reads TGCGCCAGCAGCGTATCATGGGGGGACACTGAAGCTTTCTTT.

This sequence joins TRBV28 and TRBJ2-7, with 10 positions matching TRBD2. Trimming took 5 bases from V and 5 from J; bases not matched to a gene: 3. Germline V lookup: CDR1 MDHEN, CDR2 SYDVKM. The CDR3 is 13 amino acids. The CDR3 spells CASSLAGVNEQYF. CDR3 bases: TGTGCCAGCAGTCTAGCGGGGGTAAACGAGCAGTACTTC. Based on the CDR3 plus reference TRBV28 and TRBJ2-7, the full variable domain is DVKVTQSSRYLVKRTGEKVFLECVQDMDHENMFWYRQDPGLGLRLIYFSYDVKMKEKGDIPEGYSVSREKKERFSLILESASTNQTSMYLCASSLAGVNEQYFGPGTRLTVT.

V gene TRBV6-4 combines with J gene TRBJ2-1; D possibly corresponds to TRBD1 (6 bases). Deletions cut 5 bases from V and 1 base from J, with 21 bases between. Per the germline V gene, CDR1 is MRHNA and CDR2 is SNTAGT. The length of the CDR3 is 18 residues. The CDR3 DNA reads TGTGCCAGCAGTAAACGACTATCAGGGGCTCCATCCTACAATGAGCAGTTCTTC. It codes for CASSKRLSGAPSYNEQFF.

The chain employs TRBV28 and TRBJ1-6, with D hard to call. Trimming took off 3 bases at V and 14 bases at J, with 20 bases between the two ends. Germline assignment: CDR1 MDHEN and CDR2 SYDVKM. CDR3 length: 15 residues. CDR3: CASSFREGKGFTLHF. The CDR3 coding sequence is TGTGCCAGCAGTTTCCGGGAGGGAAAGGGATTCACCCTCCACTTT.

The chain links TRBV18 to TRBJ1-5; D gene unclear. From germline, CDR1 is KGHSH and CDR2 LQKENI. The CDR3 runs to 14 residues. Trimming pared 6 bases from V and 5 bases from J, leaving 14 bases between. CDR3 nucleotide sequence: TGTGCCAGCTCCAACGGCGGAGGTGATCAGCCCCAGCATTTT. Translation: CASSNGGGDQPQHF.

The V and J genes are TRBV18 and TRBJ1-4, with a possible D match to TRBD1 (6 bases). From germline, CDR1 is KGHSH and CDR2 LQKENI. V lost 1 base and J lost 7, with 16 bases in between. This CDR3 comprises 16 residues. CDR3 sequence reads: CASSPRAQGLAEKLFF. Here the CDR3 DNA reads TGTGCCAGCTCACCACGGGCGCAGGGGTTGGCTGAAAAACTGTTTTTT. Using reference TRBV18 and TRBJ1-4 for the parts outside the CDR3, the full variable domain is NAGVMQNPRHLVRRRGQEARLRCSPMKGHSHVYWYRQLPEEGLKFMVYLQKENIIDESGMPKERFSAEFPKEGPSILRIQQVVRGDSAAYFCASSPRAQGLAEKLFFGSGTQLSVL.

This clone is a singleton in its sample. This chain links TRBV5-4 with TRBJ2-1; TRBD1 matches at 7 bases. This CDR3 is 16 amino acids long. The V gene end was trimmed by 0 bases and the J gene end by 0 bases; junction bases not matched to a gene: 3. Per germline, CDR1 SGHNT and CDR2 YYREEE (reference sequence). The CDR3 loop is CASSLDRGHSYNEQFF. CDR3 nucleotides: TGTGCCAGCAGCTTGGACAGGGGCCACTCCTACAATGAGCAGTTCTTC. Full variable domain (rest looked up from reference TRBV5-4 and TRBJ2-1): ETGVTQSPTHLIKTRGQQVTLRCSSQSGHNTVSWYQQALGQGPQFIFQYYREEENGRGNFPPRFSGLQFPNYSSELNVNALELDDSALYLCASSLDRGHSYNEQFFGPGTRLTVL.

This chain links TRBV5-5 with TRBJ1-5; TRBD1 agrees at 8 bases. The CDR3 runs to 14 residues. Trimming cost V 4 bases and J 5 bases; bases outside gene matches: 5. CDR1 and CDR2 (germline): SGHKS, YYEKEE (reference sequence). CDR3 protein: CASSPTGVYQPQHF. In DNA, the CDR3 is TGTGCCAGCAGCCCGACAGGGGTCTATCAGCCCCAGCATTTT.

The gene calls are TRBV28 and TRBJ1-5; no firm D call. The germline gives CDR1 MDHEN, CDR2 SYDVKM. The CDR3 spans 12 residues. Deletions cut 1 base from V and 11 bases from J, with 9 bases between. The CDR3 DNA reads TGTGCCAGCAGTTTATATAGGAGGGCCCAGCATTTT. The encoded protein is CASSLYRRAQHF.

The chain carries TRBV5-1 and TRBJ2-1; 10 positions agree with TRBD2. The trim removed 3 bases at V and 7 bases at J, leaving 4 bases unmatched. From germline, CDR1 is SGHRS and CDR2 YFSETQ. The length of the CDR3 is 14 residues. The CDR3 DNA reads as TGCGCCAGCAGCTCCCTAGCGGGAGCTAATGAGCAGTTCTTC. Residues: CASSSLAGANEQFF.

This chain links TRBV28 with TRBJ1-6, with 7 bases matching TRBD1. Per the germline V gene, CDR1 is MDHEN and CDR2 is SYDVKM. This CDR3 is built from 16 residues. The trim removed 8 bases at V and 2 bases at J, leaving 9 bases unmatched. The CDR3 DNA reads TGTGCCAGCCTCATGACAGGGATGGCCTATAATTCACCCCTCCACTTT. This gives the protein CASLMTGMAYNSPLHF.

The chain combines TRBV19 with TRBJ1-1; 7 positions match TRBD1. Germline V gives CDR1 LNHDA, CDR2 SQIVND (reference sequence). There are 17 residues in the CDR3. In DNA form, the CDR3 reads TGTGCTCTTAGGAGGGGCAGACAGGGATTGGGTAGGCCAAAAGCTTTCTTT. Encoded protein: CALRRGRQGLGRPKAFF.